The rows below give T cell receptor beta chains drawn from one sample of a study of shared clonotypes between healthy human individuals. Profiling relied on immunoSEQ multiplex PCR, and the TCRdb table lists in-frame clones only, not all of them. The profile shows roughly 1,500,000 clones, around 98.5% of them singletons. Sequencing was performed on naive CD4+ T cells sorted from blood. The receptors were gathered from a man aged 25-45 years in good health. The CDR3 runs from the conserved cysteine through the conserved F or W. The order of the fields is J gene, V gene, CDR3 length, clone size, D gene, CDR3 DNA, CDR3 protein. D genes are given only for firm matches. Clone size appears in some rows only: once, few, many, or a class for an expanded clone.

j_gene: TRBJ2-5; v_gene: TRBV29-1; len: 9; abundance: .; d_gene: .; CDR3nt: TGCAACATCCAAGAGACCCAGTACTTC; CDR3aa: CNIQETQYF
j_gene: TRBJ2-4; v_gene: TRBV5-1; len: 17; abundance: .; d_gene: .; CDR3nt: TGCGCCAGCAGCTTGGAGGCGGGGGCCTTAGCCAAAAACATTCAGTACTTC; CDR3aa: CASSLEAGALAKNIQYF
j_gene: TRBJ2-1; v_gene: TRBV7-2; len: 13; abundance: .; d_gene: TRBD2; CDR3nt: TGTGCCAGCAGCTTCTCTGGCGGGAGTCTCCAGTTCTTC; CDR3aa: CASSFSGGSLQFF
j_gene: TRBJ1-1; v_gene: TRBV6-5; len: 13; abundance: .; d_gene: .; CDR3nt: TGTGCCAGTAAACAGGGTAGAAACACTGAAGCTTTCTTT; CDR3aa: CASKQGRNTEAFF
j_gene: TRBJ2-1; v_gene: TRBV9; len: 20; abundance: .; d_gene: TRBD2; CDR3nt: TGTGCCAGCAGCGTTTCGGTCACCGGGACTAGCGGGAGGATCTACAATGAGCAGTTCTTC; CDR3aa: CASSVSVTGTSGRIYNEQFF
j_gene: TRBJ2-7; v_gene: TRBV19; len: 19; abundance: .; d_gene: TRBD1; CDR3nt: TGTGCCAGTAGTCTTTCGTCCGGGACAGGGATGAGGACTTATTACGAGCAGTACTTC; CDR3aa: CASSLSSGTGMRTYYEQYF
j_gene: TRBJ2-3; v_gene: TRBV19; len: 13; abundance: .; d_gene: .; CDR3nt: TGTGCCAGTAGTATAGAAGACACAGATACGCAGTATTTT; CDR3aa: CASSIEDTDTQYF
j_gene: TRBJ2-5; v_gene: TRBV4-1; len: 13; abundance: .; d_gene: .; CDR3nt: TGCGCCAGCAGCCGCGCTGGGGACGGGACCCAGTACTTC; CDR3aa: CASSRAGDGTQYF
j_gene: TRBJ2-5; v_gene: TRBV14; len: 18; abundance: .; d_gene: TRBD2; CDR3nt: TGTGCCAGCAGCCTCAGGAGGACTAGCGGCACCCTCCAAGAGACCCAGTACTTC; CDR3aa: CASSLRRTSGTLQETQYF
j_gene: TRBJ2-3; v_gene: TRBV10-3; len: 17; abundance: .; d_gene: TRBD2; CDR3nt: TGTGCCATCAGTGAGCCACGACTAGCGGGAAACACAGATACGCAGTATTTT; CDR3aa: CAISEPRLAGNTDTQYF
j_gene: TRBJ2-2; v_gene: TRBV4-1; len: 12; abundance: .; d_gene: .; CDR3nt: TGCGCCAGCAGCCTGAGGGTCGGGGAGCTGTTTTTT; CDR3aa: CASSLRVGELFF
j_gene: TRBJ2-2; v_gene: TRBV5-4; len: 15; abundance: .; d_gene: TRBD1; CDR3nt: TGTGCCAGCAGCTTGCAGGGGGCCTGGACCGGGGAGCTGTTTTTT; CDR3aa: CASSLQGAWTGELFF
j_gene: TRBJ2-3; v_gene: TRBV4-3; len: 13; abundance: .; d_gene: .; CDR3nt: TGCGCCAGCAGCCTTCAGGGCGCAGATACGCAGTATTTT; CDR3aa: CASSLQGADTQYF
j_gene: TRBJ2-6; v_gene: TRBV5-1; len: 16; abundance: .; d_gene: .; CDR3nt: TGCGCCAGCAGCGTTACAGGGGAGGCTGGGGCCAACGTCCTGACTTTC; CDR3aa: CASSVTGEAGANVLTF
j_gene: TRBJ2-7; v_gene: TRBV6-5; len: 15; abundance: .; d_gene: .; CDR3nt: TGTGCCAGCAGTTACTCGCCGGGGGACTCCTACGAGCAGTACTTC; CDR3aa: CASSYSPGDSYEQYF
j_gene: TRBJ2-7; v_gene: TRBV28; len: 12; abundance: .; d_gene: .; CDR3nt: TGTGCCAGCTCCCTCTCGGGGAACGAGCAGTACTTC; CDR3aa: CASSLSGNEQYF
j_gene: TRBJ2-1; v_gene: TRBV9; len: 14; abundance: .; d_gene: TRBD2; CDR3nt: TGTGCCAGCAGCGTTCGGACTAGCGGGATTGAGCAGTTCTTC; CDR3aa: CASSVRTSGIEQFF
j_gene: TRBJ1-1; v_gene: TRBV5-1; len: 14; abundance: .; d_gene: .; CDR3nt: TGCGCCAGCAGCCCGGCCGGGATCCGAACTGAAGCTTTCTTT; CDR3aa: CASSPAGIRTEAFF
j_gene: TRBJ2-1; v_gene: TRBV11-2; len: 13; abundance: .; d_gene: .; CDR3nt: TGTGCCAGCAGCCTAGACAGATACAATGAGCAGTTCTTC; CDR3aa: CASSLDRYNEQFF
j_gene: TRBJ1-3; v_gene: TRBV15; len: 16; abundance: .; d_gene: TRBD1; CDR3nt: TGTGCCACCAGCAGACCCACCGGGACAGGGGGAAACACCATATATTTT; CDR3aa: CATSRPTGTGGNTIYF
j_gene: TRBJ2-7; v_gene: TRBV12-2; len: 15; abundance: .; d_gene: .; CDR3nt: TGTGCAAGTCGCTTTTCGGACTCAGTCGGATACGAGCAGTACTTC; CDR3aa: CASRFSDSVGYEQYF
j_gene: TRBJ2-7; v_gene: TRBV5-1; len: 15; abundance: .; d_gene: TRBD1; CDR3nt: TGCGCCAGCAGCTCCAAGGGGGCAGGGGCCTACGAGCAGTACTTC; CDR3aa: CASSSKGAGAYEQYF
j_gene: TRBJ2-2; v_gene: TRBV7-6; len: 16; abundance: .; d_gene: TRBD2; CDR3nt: TGTGCCAGCAGCTTTGTCGCGGGAGGGCCCTTCGGGGAGCTGTTTTTT; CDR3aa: CASSFVAGGPFGELFF
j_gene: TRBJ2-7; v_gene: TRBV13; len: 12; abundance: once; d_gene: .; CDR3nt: TGTGCCAGCAGCTTCCTAGCAAACGAGCAGTACTTC; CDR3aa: CASSFLANEQYF
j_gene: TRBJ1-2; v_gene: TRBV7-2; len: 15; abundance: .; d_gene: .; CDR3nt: TGTGCCAGCAGGCCCGACTTGGCAGGGAACTATGGCTACACCTTC; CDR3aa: CASRPDLAGNYGYTF
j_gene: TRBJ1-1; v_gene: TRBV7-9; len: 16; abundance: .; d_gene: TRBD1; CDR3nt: TGTGCCAGCAGCTTAACAGGGGGCGGTCGGATTGCTGAAGCTTTCTTT; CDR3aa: CASSLTGGGRIAEAFF
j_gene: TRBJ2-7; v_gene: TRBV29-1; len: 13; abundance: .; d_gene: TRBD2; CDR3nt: TGCAGCGTTGGGACTAGCGGAACCTACGAGCAGTACTTC; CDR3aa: CSVGTSGTYEQYF
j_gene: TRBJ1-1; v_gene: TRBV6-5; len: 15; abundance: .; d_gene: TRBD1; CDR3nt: TGTGCCAGCAGTTACGCGGACAGGGTTAACACTGAAGCTTTCTTT; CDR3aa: CASSYADRVNTEAFF
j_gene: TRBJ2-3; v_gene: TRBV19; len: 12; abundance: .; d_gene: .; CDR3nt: TGTGCCAGTAGTATTTCCGGTCCTACGCAGTATTTT; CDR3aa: CASSISGPTQYF
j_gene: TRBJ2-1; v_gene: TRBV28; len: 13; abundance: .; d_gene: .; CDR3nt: TGTGCCAGCAGGCCACCCGCGGGTAATGAGCAGTTCTTC; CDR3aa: CASRPPAGNEQFF
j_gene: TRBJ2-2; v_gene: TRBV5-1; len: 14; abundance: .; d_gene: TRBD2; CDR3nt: TGCGCCAGCAGCTTGAGCGGGACCACCGGGGAGCTGTTTTTT; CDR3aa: CASSLSGTTGELFF